This TCR beta chain is drawn from a study of blood T cell repertoires in COVID-19. Across the whole study: Researchers got acute and convalescent COVID-19 samples from the United States, Italy and Spain.

In the original analysis: From reference gene primer amplification, estimates of nucleated cell counts were derived. TCRdb's table, derived via immunoSEQ multiplex PCR, lists solely in-frame clones and lacks some. The DNA gave D and trimming, while V, J and clone size come from that table. The table lists hundreds of thousands of clones, nearly 90% of them singletons. Looked up from germline, CDR1 is DFQATT and CDR2 is SNEGSKA (reference sequence). The length of the CDR3 is 14 residues. Trimming cost V 5 bases and J 2 bases, with 15 bases left between them. The TCR was taken from a man aged 18-30 years with active or convalescent COVID-19. The J gene is TRBJ1-1, the V gene TRBV20-1; D is possibly TRBD1 (5 bases). What was sequenced was peripheral blood. CDR3 nucleotide sequence: TGCAGTGCTGGTGACAGCGGTACAAACACTGAAGCTTTCTTT. Amino acid sequence: CSAGDSGTNTEAFF.